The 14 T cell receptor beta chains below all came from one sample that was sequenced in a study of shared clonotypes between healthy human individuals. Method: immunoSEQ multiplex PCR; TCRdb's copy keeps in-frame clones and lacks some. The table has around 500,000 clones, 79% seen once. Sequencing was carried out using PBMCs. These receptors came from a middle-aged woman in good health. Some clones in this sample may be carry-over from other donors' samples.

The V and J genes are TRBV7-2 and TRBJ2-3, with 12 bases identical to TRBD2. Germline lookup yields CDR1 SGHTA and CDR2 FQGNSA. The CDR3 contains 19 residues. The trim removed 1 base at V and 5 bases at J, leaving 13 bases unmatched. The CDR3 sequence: CASSLVTSGRSWQGDTQYF. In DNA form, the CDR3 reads TGTGCCAGCAGCTTAGTCACTAGCGGGAGGTCCTGGCAGGGAGATACGCAGTATTTT.

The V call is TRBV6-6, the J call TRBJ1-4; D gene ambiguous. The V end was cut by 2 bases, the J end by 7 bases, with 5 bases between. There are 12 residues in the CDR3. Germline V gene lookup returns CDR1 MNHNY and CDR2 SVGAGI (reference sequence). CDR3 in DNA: TGTGCCAGCAGTTACGGCTCTGAAAAACTGTTTTTT. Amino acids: CASSYGSEKLFF.

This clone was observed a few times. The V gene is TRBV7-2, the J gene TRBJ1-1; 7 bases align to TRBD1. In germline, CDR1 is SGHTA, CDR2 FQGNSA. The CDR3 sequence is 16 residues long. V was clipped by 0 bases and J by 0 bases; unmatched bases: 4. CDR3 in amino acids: CASSLARQGLNTEAFF. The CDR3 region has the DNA TGTGCCAGCAGCTTAGCGAGACAGGGTCTGAACACTGAAGCTTTCTTT.

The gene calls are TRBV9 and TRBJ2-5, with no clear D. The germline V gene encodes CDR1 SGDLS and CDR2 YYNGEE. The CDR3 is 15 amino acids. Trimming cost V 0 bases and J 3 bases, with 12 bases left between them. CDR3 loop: CASSVVLLSKETQYF. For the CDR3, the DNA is TGTGCCAGCAGCGTAGTTTTACTGAGTAAAGAGACCCAGTACTTC.

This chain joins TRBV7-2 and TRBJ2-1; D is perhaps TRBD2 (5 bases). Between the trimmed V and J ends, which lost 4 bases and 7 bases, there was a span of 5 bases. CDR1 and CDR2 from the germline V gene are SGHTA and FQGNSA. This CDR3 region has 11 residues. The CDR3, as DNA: TGTGCCAGCAGCTCGGGAAATGAGCAGTTCTTC. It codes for CASSSGNEQFF.

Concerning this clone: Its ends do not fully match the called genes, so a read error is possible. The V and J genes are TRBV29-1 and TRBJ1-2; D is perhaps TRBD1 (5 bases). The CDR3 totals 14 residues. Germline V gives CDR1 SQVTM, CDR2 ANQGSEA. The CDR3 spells CSVDGKGPFYGHTF. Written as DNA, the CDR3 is TGCAGCGTTGATGGCAAGGGACCCTTCTATGGCCACACCTTC.

This CDR3 is CASSFGGIRGELFF. The DNA of the CDR3 is TGTGCCAGCAGCTTCGGGGGAATACGCGGGGAGCTGTTTTTT. The chain employs TRBV13 and TRBJ2-2; maybe TRBD2 (6 bases). Trimming cost V 3 bases and J 7 bases, with 12 bases left between them. This CDR3 spans 14 amino acids. Germline lookup yields CDR1 PRHDT and CDR2 FYEKMQ (reference sequence).

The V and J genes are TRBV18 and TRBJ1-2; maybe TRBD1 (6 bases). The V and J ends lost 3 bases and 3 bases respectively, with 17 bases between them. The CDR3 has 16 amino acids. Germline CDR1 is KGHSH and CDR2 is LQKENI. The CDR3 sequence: CASSPSGGGLHYGYTF. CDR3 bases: TGTGCCAGCTCACCGAGCGGCGGGGGGCTACACTATGGCTACACCTTC.

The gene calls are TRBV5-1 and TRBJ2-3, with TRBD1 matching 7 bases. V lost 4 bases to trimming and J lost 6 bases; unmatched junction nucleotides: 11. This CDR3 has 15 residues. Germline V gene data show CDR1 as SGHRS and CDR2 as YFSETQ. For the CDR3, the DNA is TGCGCCAGCAGCCCGGAAACAGGGGTGTACGATACGCAGTATTTT. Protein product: CASSPETGVYDTQYF.

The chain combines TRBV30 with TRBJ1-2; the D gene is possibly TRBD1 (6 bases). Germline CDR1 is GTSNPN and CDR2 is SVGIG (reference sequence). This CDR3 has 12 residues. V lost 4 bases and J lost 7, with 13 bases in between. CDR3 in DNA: TGTGCCTGGAATCGGGACATGAGTGGCTACACCTTC. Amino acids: CAWNRDMSGYTF.

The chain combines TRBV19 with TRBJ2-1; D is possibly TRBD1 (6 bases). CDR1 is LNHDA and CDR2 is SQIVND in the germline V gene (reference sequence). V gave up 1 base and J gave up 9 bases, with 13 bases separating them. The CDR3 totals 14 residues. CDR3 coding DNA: TGTGCCAGTAGTATAGGAGGGGGTAGCCTTGAGCAGTTCTTC. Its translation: CASSIGGGSLEQFF.

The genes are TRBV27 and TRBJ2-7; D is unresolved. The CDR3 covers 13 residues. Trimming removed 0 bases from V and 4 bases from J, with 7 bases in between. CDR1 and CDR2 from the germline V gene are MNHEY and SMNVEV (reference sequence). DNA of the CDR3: TGTGCCAGCAGTTTATCGGCGCGGTACGAGCAGTACTTC. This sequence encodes CASSLSARYEQYF.

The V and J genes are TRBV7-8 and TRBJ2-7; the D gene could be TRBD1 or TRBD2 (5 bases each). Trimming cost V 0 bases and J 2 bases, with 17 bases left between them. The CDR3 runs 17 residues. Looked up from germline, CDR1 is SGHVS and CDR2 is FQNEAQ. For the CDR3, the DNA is TGTGCCAGCAGCTTAGCGCTATCGGTGGGGGTCCCCTACGAGCAGTACTTC. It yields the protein CASSLALSVGVPYEQYF.

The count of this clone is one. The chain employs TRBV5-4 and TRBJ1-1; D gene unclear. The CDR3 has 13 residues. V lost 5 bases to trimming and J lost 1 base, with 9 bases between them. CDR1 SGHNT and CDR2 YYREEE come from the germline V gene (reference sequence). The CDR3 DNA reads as TGTGCCAGCAGAGGGATACCGAACACTGAAGCTTTCTTT. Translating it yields CASRGIPNTEAFF.